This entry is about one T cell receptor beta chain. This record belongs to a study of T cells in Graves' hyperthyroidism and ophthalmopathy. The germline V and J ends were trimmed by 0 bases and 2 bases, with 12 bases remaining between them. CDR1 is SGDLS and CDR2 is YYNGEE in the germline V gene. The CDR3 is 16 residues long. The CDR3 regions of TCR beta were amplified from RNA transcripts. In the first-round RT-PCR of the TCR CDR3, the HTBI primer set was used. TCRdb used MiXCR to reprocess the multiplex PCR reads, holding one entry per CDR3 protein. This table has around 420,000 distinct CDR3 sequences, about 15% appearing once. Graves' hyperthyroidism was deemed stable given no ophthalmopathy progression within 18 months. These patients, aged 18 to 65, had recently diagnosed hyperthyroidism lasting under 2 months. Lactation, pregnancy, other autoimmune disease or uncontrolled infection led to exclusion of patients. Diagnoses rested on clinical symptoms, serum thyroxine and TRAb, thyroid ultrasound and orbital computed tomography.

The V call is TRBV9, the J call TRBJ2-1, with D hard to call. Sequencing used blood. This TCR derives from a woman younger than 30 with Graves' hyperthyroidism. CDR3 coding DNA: TGTGCCAGCAGCGTAGTCGGGCCTGGCGCCTACAATGAGCAGTTCTTC. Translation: CASSVVGPGAYNEQFF.